The rows below give T cell receptor beta chains drawn from one sample of a study of blood T cell repertoires in COVID-19. Clones were read by immunoSEQ multiplex PCR, and TCRdb kept only the in-frame ones, dropping some. The repertoire holds 250,000 to 350,000 clones, with approximately 91% as singletons. Sequenced input: peripheral blood. Receptors originate from a woman in her 30s with COVID-19, enrolled during active disease. Both conserved end residues are part of each CDR3. The D gene is left open where the match is weak. Size values are once, few and many counts, or a class for expanded clones, and some rows have none.

>TRBJ2-3|-|-|TRBV2
CASSEEGWDTQYF
TGTGCCAGCAGTGAGGAGGGATGGGATACGCAGTATTTT
>TRBJ1-3|TRBD1|-|TRBV6-5
CASSSQGTGNTIYF
TGTGCCAGCAGTTCACAGGGGACGGGAAACACCATATATTTT
>TRBJ1-1|TRBD1|few|TRBV5-1
CASSLTTGAVTEAFF
TGCGCCAGCAGCCTAACGACAGGGGCGGTCACTGAAGCTTTCTTT
>TRBJ1-4|TRBD1|-|TRBV19
CASSLRRDRKEKLFF
TGTGCCAGTAGTCTTCGAAGGGACAGAAAAGAAAAACTGTTTTTT
>TRBJ1-5|TRBD1|-|TRBV19
CASSHRDRATQPQHF
TGTGCCAGTAGCCACCGGGACAGGGCGACTCAGCCCCAGCATTTT
>TRBJ2-3|TRBD2|-|TRBV4-1
CASSQFSGRTDTQYF
TGCGCCAGCAGCCAGTTTAGCGGGAGAACAGATACGCAGTATTTT
>TRBJ2-7|TRBD2|-|TRBV7-3
CASSLGGSRHEQYF
TGTGCCAGCAGCTTAGGCGGGAGCAGGCACGAGCAGTACTTC
>TRBJ1-4|-|-|TRBV6-6
CASRGIGDEKLFF
TGTGCCAGCAGAGGGATAGGGGATGAAAAACTGTTTTTT
>TRBJ2-7|-|-|TRBV5-1
CASSLGAGGKEQYF
TGCGCCAGCAGCTTGGGCGCAGGCGGGAAGGAGCAGTACTTC
>TRBJ1-1|TRBD1|-|TRBV28
CASNLLGTGETEAFF
TGTGCCAGCAACCTACTCGGGACAGGGGAAACTGAAGCTTTCTTT
>TRBJ2-3|-|-|TRBV19
CASSPRQSADTQYF
TGTGCCAGTAGTCCGCGACAGTCTGCAGATACGCAGTATTTT
>TRBJ2-4|-|once|TRBV19
CASSILVGVGKNIQYF
TGTGCCAGTAGTATCCTGGTAGGGGTTGGCAAAAACATTCAGTACTTC
>TRBJ2-1|-|-|TRBV9
CASSQDLSSYNEQFF
TGTGCCAGCAGCCAGGACTTGAGCTCCTACAATGAGCAGTTCTTC
>TRBJ1-2|TRBD1|-|TRBV29-1
CSVVPGGAYGYTF
TGCAGCGTTGTACCAGGGGGCGCCTATGGCTACACCTTC
>TRBJ1-1|TRBD1|-|TRBV6-1
CASSESTGGVLSEAFF
TGTGCCAGCAGTGAAAGTACAGGGGGCGTATTGTCTGAAGCTTTCTTT
>TRBJ1-1|-|-|TRBV6-6
CASSYSTEKAFF
TGTGCCAGCAGTTACTCGACAGAGAAAGCTTTCTTT
>TRBJ1-1|-|-|TRBV4-1
CASSQDRGDTEAFF
TGCGCCAGCAGCCAAGATCGAGGAGACACTGAAGCTTTCTTT
>TRBJ2-1|-|-|TRBV11-3
CASSRGAQGACFF
TGTGCCAGCAGCCGGGGGGCGCAGGGGGCTTGTTTCTTC
>TRBJ2-4|-|-|TRBV27
CASSLLIGGLAKNIQYF
TGTGCCAGCAGTTTATTGATCGGCGGCCTAGCCAAAAACATTCAGTACTTC
>TRBJ2-7|TRBD1|-|TRBV11-2
CASSLAGQVYEQYF
TGTGCCAGCAGCTTAGCGGGACAGGTCTACGAGCAGTACTTC
>TRBJ1-5|-|-|TRBV7-8
CASSLGPGSPQHF
TGTGCCAGCAGCTTAGGCCCGGGGTCGCCCCAGCATTTT
>TRBJ1-2|TRBD1|-|TRBV6-2/TRBV6-3
CASSRSGTGIYGYTF
TGTGCCAGCAGCCGTTCCGGGACAGGGATCTATGGCTACACCTTC